This T cell receptor beta chain emerged from a study of molecular identifiers for immune sequencing clone quantification. One entry per CDR3 protein, called by TCRdb with MiXCR from the PCR reads. The sample holds 460,000 or so distinct CDR3 sequences; approximately 25% are singletons and the top ten take under 0.85%. V lost 2 bases to trimming and J lost 3 bases, with 16 bases between them. The CDR3 covers 16 residues. CDR1 and CDR2 (germline): MGHDK, SYGVNS. The gene calls are TRBV25-1 and TRBJ1-1; D might be TRBD1 (5 bases). The TCR originated in a human donor in good health. Some libraries in this study had Jurkat cell RNA spiked in. The sample taken for sequencing was naive CD8+ T cells from blood, with Jurkat cell RNA spiked in. Stated subset: FACS-sorted CD8+CD4-CCR7+CD45RA+ naive T cells. CDR3 coding DNA: TGTGCCAGCAGTGAACCTGGGGGACGGTCCTACACTGAAGCTTTCTTT. Translating gives CASSEPGGRSYTEAFF. The full variable domain, completed using reference TRBV25-1 and TRBJ1-1, is EADIYQTPRYLVIGTGKKITLECSQTMGHDKMYWYQQDPGMELHLIHYSYGVNSTEKGDLSSESTVSRIRTEHFPLTLESARPSHTSQYLCASSEPGGRSYTEAFFGQGTRLTVV.